Each of the 8 T cell receptor beta chains below was sequenced from the same sample in a study of T cell clonotyping in hematopoietic cell transplantation. Time point here: recipient sample about 28 days before transplant, after cytoreduction. Only in-frame clones appear in the TCRdb table, and some are missing; sequencing was by immunoSEQ multiplex PCR. The repertoire consists of roughly 29,000 clones, with roughly 80% occurring once and the leading ten covering roughly 6.8%. The sequences come from peripheral blood mononuclear cells, collected before stem cell transplant. These receptors were collected from a woman aged 25 to 39 with chronic myeloid leukemia. Some clones in this sample may be carry-over from other donors' samples.

V is TRBV10-3 and J is TRBJ1-1; 11 nucleotides match TRBD1. Germline V CDR1 and CDR2: ENHRY, SYGVKD. CDR3 length equals 16 residues. V trimming: 10 bases; J trimming: 1 base; junction bases outside the gene matches: 11. CDR3 bases: TGTGCCACCCACCGACGGACAGGGGGCGCGAACACTGAAGCTTTCTTT. It specifies CATHRRTGGANTEAFF.

The V and J genes are TRBV6-5 and TRBJ2-7; D is unclear. V lost 6 bases and J 7 bases, leaving 16 bases between the germline ends. Germline values: CDR1 MNHEY, CDR2 SVGAGI. The CDR3 loop spans 13 amino acids. The CDR3, as DNA: TGTGCCAGCAGAAACCCCCCGCTCGAGGAGCAGTACTTC. Translating it yields CASRNPPLEEQYF.

The rearrangement joins TRBV28 to TRBJ1-2; a weak D match, TRBD1 (5 bases). Trimming took off 7 bases at V and 1 base at J, with 13 bases between the two ends. Germline lookup yields CDR1 MDHEN and CDR2 SYDVKM. CDR3 length equals 14 residues. The CDR3 loop is CASNPTENNYGYTF. The CDR3 DNA is TGTGCCAGCAACCCGACAGAAAATAACTATGGCTACACCTTC.

The rearrangement links TRBV30 to TRBJ1-4, with D perhaps TRBD1 (5 bases). Germline V lookup: CDR1 GTSNPN, CDR2 SVGIG (reference sequence). Deletions cut 4 bases from V and 7 bases from J, with 13 bases between. This CDR3 region has 13 residues. CDR3 coding DNA: TGTGCCTGGAAAACGCAAGGGACTGAAAAACTGTTTTTT. Translation: CAWKTQGTEKLFF.

This rearrangement joins TRBV7-9 to TRBJ1-3; no firm D call. CDR1 is SEHNR and CDR2 is FQNEAQ in the germline V gene (reference sequence). The CDR3 runs 15 residues. The germline V and J ends were trimmed by 1 base and 0 bases, with 7 bases remaining between them. CDR3 in amino acids: CASSLGLSSGNTIYF. The DNA of the CDR3 is TGTGCCAGCAGCTTAGGTCTCAGCTCTGGAAACACCATATATTTT.

The gene calls are TRBV6-6 and TRBJ2-1; D possibly corresponds to TRBD2 (5 bases). Germline V CDR1 and CDR2: MNHNY, SVGAGI (reference sequence). The V end was cut by 5 bases, the J end by 8 bases, with 13 bases between. The CDR3 is 13 residues long. This chain's CDR3 is CASSTRESYEQFF. CDR3 coding DNA: TGTGCCAGCAGTACGAGGGAGTCTTATGAGCAGTTCTTC.

The chain carries TRBV5-1 and TRBJ2-3; 9 nucleotides agree with TRBD1. V shed 4 bases, J shed 3 bases, and the junction held 3 bases outside the gene matches. CDR1 is SGHRS and CDR2 is YFSETQ in the germline V gene. The CDR3 loop spans 14 amino acids. The CDR3: CASSMDRGTDTQYF. DNA for the CDR3: TGCGCCAGCAGCATGGACAGGGGAACAGATACGCAGTATTTT. The entire variable domain, with the rest obtained from reference TRBV5-1 and TRBJ2-3, is as follows: KAGVTQTPRYLIKTRGQQVTLSCSPISGHRSVSWYQQTPGQGLQFLFEYFSETQRNKGNFPGRFSGRQFSNSRSEMNVSTLELGDSALYLCASSMDRGTDTQYFGPGTRLTVL.

The chain combines TRBV27 with TRBJ2-1; no definite D call. Trimming took off 4 bases at V and 7 bases at J, with 5 bases between the two ends. Germline loops: CDR1 MNHEY, CDR2 SMNVEV (reference sequence). This CDR3 comprises 11 residues. This CDR3 reads CASSWGNEQFF. The CDR3, as DNA: TGTGCCAGCAGTTGGGGAAATGAGCAGTTCTTC.